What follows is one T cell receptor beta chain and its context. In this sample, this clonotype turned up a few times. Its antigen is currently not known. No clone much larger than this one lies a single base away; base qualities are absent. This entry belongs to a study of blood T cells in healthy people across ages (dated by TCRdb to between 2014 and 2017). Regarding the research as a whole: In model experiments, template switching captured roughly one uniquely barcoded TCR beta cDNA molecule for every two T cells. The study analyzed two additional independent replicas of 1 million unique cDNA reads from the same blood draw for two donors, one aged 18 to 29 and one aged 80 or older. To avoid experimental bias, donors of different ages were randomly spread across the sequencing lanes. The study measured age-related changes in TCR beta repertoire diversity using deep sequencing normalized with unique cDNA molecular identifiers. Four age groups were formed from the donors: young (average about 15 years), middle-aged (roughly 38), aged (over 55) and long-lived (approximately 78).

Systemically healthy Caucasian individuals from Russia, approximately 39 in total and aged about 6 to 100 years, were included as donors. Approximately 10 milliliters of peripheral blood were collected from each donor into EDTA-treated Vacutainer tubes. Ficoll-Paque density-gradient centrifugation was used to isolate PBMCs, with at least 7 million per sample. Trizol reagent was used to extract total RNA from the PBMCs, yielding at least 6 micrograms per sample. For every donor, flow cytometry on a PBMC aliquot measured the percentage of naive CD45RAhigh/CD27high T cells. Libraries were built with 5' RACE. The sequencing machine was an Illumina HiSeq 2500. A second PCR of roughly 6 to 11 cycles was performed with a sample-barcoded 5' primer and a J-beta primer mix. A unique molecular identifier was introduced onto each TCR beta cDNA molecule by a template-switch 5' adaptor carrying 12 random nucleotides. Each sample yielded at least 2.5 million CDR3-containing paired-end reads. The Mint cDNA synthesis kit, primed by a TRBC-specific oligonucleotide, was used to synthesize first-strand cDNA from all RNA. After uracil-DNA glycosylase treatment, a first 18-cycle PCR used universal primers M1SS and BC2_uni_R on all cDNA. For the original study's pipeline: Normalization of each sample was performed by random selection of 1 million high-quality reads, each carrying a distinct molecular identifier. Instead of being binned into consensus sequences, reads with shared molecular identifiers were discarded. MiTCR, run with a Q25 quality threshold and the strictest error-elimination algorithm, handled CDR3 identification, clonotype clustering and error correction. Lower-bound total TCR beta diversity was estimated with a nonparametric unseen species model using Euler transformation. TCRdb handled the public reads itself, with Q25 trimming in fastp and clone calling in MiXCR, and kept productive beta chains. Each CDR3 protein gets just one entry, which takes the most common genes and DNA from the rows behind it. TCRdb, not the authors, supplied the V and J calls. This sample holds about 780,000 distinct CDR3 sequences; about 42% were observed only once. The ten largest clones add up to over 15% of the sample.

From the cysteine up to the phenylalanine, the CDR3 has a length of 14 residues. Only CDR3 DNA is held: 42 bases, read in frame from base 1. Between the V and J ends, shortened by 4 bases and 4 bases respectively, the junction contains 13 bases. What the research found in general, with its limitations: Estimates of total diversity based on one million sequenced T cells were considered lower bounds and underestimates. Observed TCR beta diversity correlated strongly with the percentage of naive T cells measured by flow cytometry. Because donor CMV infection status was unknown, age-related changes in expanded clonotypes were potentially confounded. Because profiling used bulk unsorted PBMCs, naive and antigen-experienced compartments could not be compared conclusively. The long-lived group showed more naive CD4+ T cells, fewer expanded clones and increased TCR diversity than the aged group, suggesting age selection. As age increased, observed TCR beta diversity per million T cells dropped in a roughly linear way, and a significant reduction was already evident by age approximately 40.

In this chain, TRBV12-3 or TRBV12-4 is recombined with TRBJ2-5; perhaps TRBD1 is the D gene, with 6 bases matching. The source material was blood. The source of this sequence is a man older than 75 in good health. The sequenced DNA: TGTGCCAGCAGTTCAACTACAGGGAGAGAGACCCAGTACTTC. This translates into CASSSTTGRETQYF.